The clone carrying this TCR beta chain has only a few counts. These data come from a study of technical replicates of blood from several donors. Measured with immunoSEQ multiplex PCR; TCRdb has only the in-frame clones, and not every one. The data show 55,000 to 70,000 clones, over 85% seen once. The CDR3 runs to 13 residues. V lost 3 bases to trimming and J lost 5 bases, with 10 bases between them. Germline V gene data show CDR1 as MGHRA and CDR2 as YSYEKL. The rearrangement links TRBV4-1 to TRBJ1-2; D is possibly TRBD1 (5 bases). Sequencing input: PBMCs. This clonotype originated in a human donor in good health. Some clones in this sample may be carry-over from other donors' samples. CDR3 region: CASSQGGAYGYTF. The CDR3 region has the DNA TGCGCCAGCAGCCAGGGGGGAGCATATGGCTACACCTTC.